This T cell receptor (beta chain) emerged from a study of blood T cell repertoires in COVID-19. The overall study: The United States, Italy and Spain provided the acute and convalescent COVID-19 samples.

V dropped 7 bases and J dropped 0; count of bases not matched to a gene: 3. CDR1 and CDR2 (germline): MDHEN, SYDVKM. The CDR3 is made up of 14 amino acids. Across roughly 25 US areas, participants ranged in age from roughly 18 to 89 years. Which cohort a participant joined came from the clinical history participants gave. Each recovered donor of Cohort 3 presented with two negative PCRs, clearance, or symptom resolution. As regards this clone: The same CDR3 also results from other DNA sequences found in this sample.

The data were produced by immunoSEQ multiplex PCR, yet TCRdb's version contains in-frame clones alone and is incomplete. The sample records a few hundred thousand clones, roughly 88% being singletons. Sequencing input: PBMCs or T cells enriched from blood (not recorded which). This sequence joins TRBV28 and TRBJ1-1; 9 bases are a match to TRBD1. The TCR sequence derives from a man aged 25-45 years who had recovered from COVID-19. CDR3 coding DNA: TGTGCCAGCAACACAGGGGGCCTGAACACTGAAGCTTTCTTT. Translated, it gives CASNTGGLNTEAFF.